This TCR beta chain was recovered during a study of memory CD4+ T cells and cytomegalovirus serostatus (dated by TCRdb to between 2018 and 2021). In the study overall: A total of some 33 healthy Belgian adults, of whom 9 were CMV seropositive and 24 were CMV seronegative, were included in the cohort. CD4+ memory TCRbeta repertoires of a Belgian cohort with known cytomegalovirus serostatus were sequenced in order to replicate a published TCR-based CMV serostatus classifier. The study at large found these results: A median bootstrapped AUC of approximately 0.95 with a 95% CI of 0.76-1.00 was achieved on the Belgian cohort by the original-framework classifier. Results were interpreted as suggesting that the CMV-associated TCR signature is largely present in the CD4+ memory repertoire. For predicting CMV serostatus, the median bootstrapped AUC was approximately 0.95 using the original framework and around 0.91 using a US-trained random forest. Among the 150 or so previously reported CMV-associated TCRbeta sequences, 67 showed up in the CD4+ memory repertoires, with each one found in between one and five individuals. Only CD4+CD45RO+ memory cells were sequenced, in contrast to the original study, which included naive and memory CD4+ and CD8+ populations.

Of note for this clone: What this receptor recognizes is not known. No per-base quality is available; no much larger clone lies one base away.

Its CDR3 holds 13 amino acids, cysteine through phenylalanine. Only CDR3 DNA remains: 39 bases, in frame from the first base. V and J lose 5 bases and 2 bases, and a span of 10 bases separates them. As encoded in the germline V gene (reference sequence), CDR1 is SEHNR while CDR2 is FQNEAQ. The Quick-DNA Microprep Kit was used to extract genomic DNA from the sorted cells. TCRbeta DNA was amplified with the immunoSEQ hsTCRbeta kit following the manufacturer's protocol. An Illumina MiSeq instrument was used to sequence the TCRbeta libraries. Concerning the study's data processing: After out-of-frame sequences were removed, 2.4 million or so distinct TCRbeta sequences remained, averaging about 67,000 per individual. Each individual was scored according to the count of 164 previously reported CMV-associated TCRbeta sequences and the total productive distinct TCRbeta count. A beta-binomial model was reimplemented in Python, and scikit-learn random forests with default parameters were trained on data from the US cohort. Classifier performance on the Belgian cohort was reported as the median AUC with percentile confidence intervals calculated over 10,000 bootstrap iterations. Drawn from immuneACCESS, this table holds only the in-frame rearrangements with V and J called that TCRdb kept. Clones are partly lost; checked studies trace under half to an unresolved V gene and leave the rest unexplained. Clonal size and the V and J genes are those of that table, whereas D and trimming came from the DNA. The sample data list 40,000 to 55,000 clones, and around 78% of these were observed just once. Of the sample, roughly 0.71% is held by the ten largest clones.

Single viable CD3+CD4+CD8-CD45RO+ cells were sorted as memory CD4+ T cells on a FACSAria II. CMV serostatus was determined with a Roche Elecsys assay detecting serum IgG against CMV pp150, pp28, p38 and p52. After thawing, total CD4+ T cells were enriched by positive selection with CD4 magnetic microbeads. The samples came from a separate study whose specific focus was interrogating the CD4+ T cell memory repertoire. Peripheral blood mononuclear cells were isolated and cryopreserved according to standard operating procedures, and serum was stored at -80 degrees C. The staining relied on CD3-PerCP (BW264/56), CD4-APC (RPA-T4), CD45RO-PE (UCHT1) and CD8-Pacific Orange (3B5) antibodies, and Sytox blue was used to exclude non-viable cells.

Input material: memory CD4+ T cells from blood. The origin of this receptor is an adult in good health and CMV-seronegative. This receptor chain uses TRBV7-9 and TRBJ2-7; the D element could tentatively be TRBD1 or TRBD2, as 5 bases agree for each. The DNA reads TGTGCCAGCAGCCGCCTGGGGGCCTACGAGCAGTACTTC. This encodes CASSRLGAYEQYF.